Reported below is one T cell receptor (beta chain). Each TCR beta cDNA library carried unique molecular identifiers. TCRdb processed the PCR reads anew with MiXCR; each CDR3 protein has one entry. The data show roughly 570,000 distinct CDR3 sequences, with around a third seen just once and about 6% held by the top ten. The data are from a study of post-analysis software for immune sequencing data. Input material: blood. This TCR came from a girl aged 2 to 17 with multiple sclerosis.

The CDR3 coding sequence is TGCAGTGCTAGAGCTCGGGCCTTGATGGGGGCTGAAAAACTGTTTTTT. This sequence encodes CSARARALMGAEKLFF. The chain employs TRBV20-1 and TRBJ1-4; weak D call: TRBD1 (6 bases). The CDR3 is made up of 16 amino acids. The ends were cut back, 1 base at V and 7 bases at J, with 19 bases in the middle. In germline, CDR1 is DFQATT, CDR2 SNEGSKA (reference sequence).